This T cell receptor beta chain derives from a study of cytotoxic CD8 clonotypes in ibrutinib-treated CLL. Overall study context: The samples contained a few hundred thousand productive templates on average. They also contained an average of about 94,000 productive rearrangements.

Method: immunoSEQ multiplex PCR; TCRdb's copy keeps in-frame clones and lacks some. The sample lists roughly 180,000 clones, around 70% seen once, with around 15% in the top ten. Trimming pared 3 bases from V and 2 bases from J, leaving 11 bases between. CDR3 length: 14 amino acids. Germline assignment: CDR1 SGHTA and CDR2 FQGNSA. The chain uses TRBV7-2 and TRBJ2-7; D is unresolved. This specimen was PBMCs, taken after 24 months of ibrutinib treatment. This TCR derives from a human donor with chronic lymphocytic leukemia. CDR3 nucleotides: TGTGCCAGCAGCTTCTTGGACCGAGCCTACGAGCAGTACTTC. Protein: CASSFLDRAYEQYF.